Below are 28 T cell receptor beta chains sequenced from a single sample in a study of cytomegalovirus exposure and HLA in healthy donors. The PCR made use of 60 Vbeta and 13 Jbeta primers. Method: immunoSEQ multiplex PCR; TCRdb's copy keeps in-frame clones and lacks some. The sample consists of fewer than 250,000 clones, 60% to 80% of them appearing once. The sample comprised PBMCs. The receptors stem from a woman aged 18-29 years in good health and CMV-seronegative.

This clone was seen only a few times. V gene TRBV7-9 combines with J gene TRBJ2-7; D is unresolved. CDR3 length: 13 residues. Germline assignment: CDR1 SEHNR and CDR2 FQNEAQ (reference sequence). The V and J ends lost 7 bases and 0 bases respectively, with 10 bases between them. The DNA for the CDR3 is TGTGCCAGCACTCCAGGAAGCTCCTACGAGCAGTACTTC. Amino acid sequence: CASTPGSSYEQYF.

With respect to this clone: Additional DNA sequences in this sample encode the identical CDR3. The chain uses TRBV29-1 and TRBJ2-7; the D gene is possibly TRBD1 (7 bases). Germline CDR1 is SQVTM and CDR2 is ANQGSEA. The CDR3 consists of 15 residues. The V and J ends lost 3 bases and 2 bases respectively, with 17 bases between them. The CDR3 sequence is CSVDGGGGVTYEQYF. CDR3 DNA: TGCAGCGTTGATGGAGGGGGCGGTGTCACCTACGAGCAGTACTTC.

The rearrangement joins TRBV7-9 to TRBJ2-3; the D gene is possibly TRBD1 (6 bases). Trimming left V 3 bases short and J 2 bases short, with 12 bases between. There are 15 residues in the CDR3. CDR1 and CDR2 from the germline V gene are SEHNR and FQNEAQ (reference sequence). This chain's CDR3 is CASSLRGQPTDTQYF. The CDR3 DNA is TGTGCCAGCAGCTTGAGAGGACAGCCCACAGATACGCAGTATTTT.

V is TRBV18 and J is TRBJ1-3; no clear D gene. The V end lost 8 bases, the J end lost 3 bases, and 11 bases lay between the germline ends. CDR3 length: 13 residues. CDR1 KGHSH and CDR2 LQKENI come from the germline V gene. The CDR3 DNA reads TGTGCCAGCCTTGCGGGTAATGGAAACACCATATATTTT. Amino acids: CASLAGNGNTIYF.

This chain connects TRBV27 to TRBJ1-6, with a weak D call TRBD1 (6 bases). Between the trimmed V and J ends, which lost 5 bases and 3 bases, there was a span of 8 bases. The CDR3 has 14 residues. Germline CDR1 MNHEY, CDR2 SMNVEV (reference sequence). The CDR3 sequence is CASSLTGYNSPLHF. CDR3 sequence (DNA): TGTGCCAGCAGTCTGACAGGCTATAATTCACCCCTCCACTTT.

The rearrangement uses TRBV7-2 and TRBJ1-1, with TRBD1 as a possible D gene (5 bases). The V gene lost 5 bases and the J gene lost 6 bases, with 10 bases spanning the gap. The CDR3 spans 12 residues. The germline V gene encodes CDR1 SGHTA and CDR2 FQGNSA. Written as DNA, the CDR3 is TGTGCCAGCAGCGTCCGGACATCTGAAGCTTTCTTT. Translating it yields CASSVRTSEAFF.

The chain recombines TRBV14 with TRBJ1-2, with TRBD1 as a possible D gene (6 bases). CDR1 is SGHDN, CDR2 FVKESK, per germline. V gave up 1 base and J gave up 7 bases, with 16 bases separating them. The CDR3 is 15 residues long. CDR3 sequence (DNA): TGTGCCAGCAGCCAAGCGGTGGGGGGGCAGAGTGGCTACACCTTC. Amino acids: CASSQAVGGQSGYTF.

V usage is TRBV29-1 and J usage is TRBJ2-5; D is possibly TRBD1 (6 bases). Germline V lookup: CDR1 SQVTM, CDR2 ANQGSEA. V lost 0 bases and J lost 1, with 15 bases in between. The CDR3 runs to 16 residues. The CDR3 region has the DNA TGCAGCGTTGAAGATCGGAACAGGGCCCCCCAAGAGACCCAGTACTTC. This encodes CSVEDRNRAPQETQYF.

J is TRBJ1-1 and V is TRBV5-1; no firm D call. Germline CDR1 and CDR2: SGHRS and YFSETQ. Trimming removed 0 bases at V and 0 bases at J, with 12 bases between. CDR3 length equals 16 residues. The CDR3 nucleotides are TGCGCCAGCAGCTTGGCCGCGGCGGGATTGAACACTGAAGCTTTCTTT. Amino acid sequence: CASSLAAAGLNTEAFF.

This clone has a handful of counts. This rearrangement joins TRBV2 to TRBJ1-1; 7 positions match TRBD1. V gave up 5 bases and J gave up 4 bases; unmatched junction bases: 10. Per germline, CDR1 SNHLY and CDR2 FYNNEI. CDR3 length: 15 amino acids. The CDR3 loop is CASSFSGGDSTEAFF. The CDR3 bases are TGTGCCAGCAGTTTTTCAGGGGGAGATTCCACTGAAGCTTTCTTT.

This chain links TRBV6-5 with TRBJ2-7, with 11 bases lining up with TRBD2. After removal of 6 bases from V and 4 bases from J, the junction contained 2 bases not matched to a gene. Germline values: CDR1 MNHEY, CDR2 SVGAGI. CDR3 length: 13 residues. This CDR3 reads CASRGTSGYEQYF. The CDR3 DNA reads as TGTGCCAGCAGGGGGACTAGCGGTTACGAGCAGTACTTC.

This clone was seen a handful of times. The gene calls are TRBV5-5 and TRBJ2-7; TRBD1 is a possible D gene (6 bases). CDR3 length: 15 residues. The V gene's germline CDR1 is SGHKS and CDR2 YYEKEE (reference sequence). V lost 0 bases to trimming and J lost 3 bases, with 13 bases between them. The chain's CDR3 is CASSLVDRAFYEQYF. The CDR3 bases are TGTGCCAGCAGCTTGGTGGACAGAGCATTCTACGAGCAGTACTTC.

The chain links TRBV4-1 to TRBJ2-5; 8 bases line up with TRBD2. This CDR3 comprises 15 residues. Germline CDR1 MGHRA, CDR2 YSYEKL. The V gene end was trimmed by 4 bases and the J gene end by 4 bases; junction bases not matched to a gene: 8. The CDR3 nucleotides are TGCGCCAGCAGCCCCAGAGCGGGGGAGGGAGAGACCCAGTACTTC. Amino acid sequence: CASSPRAGEGETQYF.

CDR3 coding DNA: TGTGCCAGCAGTTACGGTGATCTAGGGGGTGACTATGGCTACACCTTC. It is translated as CASSYGDLGGDYGYTF. The chain carries TRBV6-6 and TRBJ1-2; weak D call: TRBD1 (6 bases). The CDR3 covers 16 residues. V was trimmed by 2 bases and J by 3 bases, leaving 16 bases between them. The germline V gene has CDR1 MNHNY and CDR2 SVGAGI (reference sequence).

V gene TRBV4-2 combines with J gene TRBJ1-2, with 8 bases identical to TRBD1. The CDR3 is 12 residues long. Germline values: CDR1 LGHNA, CDR2 YNFKEQ. The V segment lost 7 bases and the J segment 8 bases; nucleotides outside the gene matches: 6. In DNA, the CDR3 is TGTGCCAGCAACGCAGGGGGCGAAGGCTACACCTTC. It translates to CASNAGGEGYTF.

The rearrangement uses TRBV4-1 and TRBJ2-7; 7 bases align to TRBD2. The CDR3 runs to 16 residues. J gave up 3 bases and V 0 bases, and 8 bases lay outside the gene matches. From germline, CDR1 is MGHRA and CDR2 YSYEKL. The CDR3 sequence is CASSQDRLAKIYEQYF. In DNA form, the CDR3 reads TGCGCCAGCAGCCAAGATCGACTAGCTAAAATCTACGAGCAGTACTTC.

The CDR3 DNA is TGTGCCAGCAGTAAGACTAGCGGGAACGAGCAGTACTTC. As protein: CASSKTSGNEQYF. The V and J genes are TRBV28 and TRBJ2-7; 11 bases match TRBD2. This CDR3 region has 13 residues. CDR1 is MDHEN, CDR2 SYDVKM, per germline. The ends lost 5 bases at V and 5 bases at J; junction bases unmatched: 2.

The V gene is TRBV9, the J gene TRBJ2-7; the D gene is possibly TRBD1 (5 bases). Trimming took 0 bases from V and 2 from J, leaving 9 bases between them. This CDR3 has 14 amino acids. CDR1 SGDLS and CDR2 YYNGEE come from the germline V gene. In DNA form, the CDR3 reads TGTGCCAGCAGCGTAGATCCAGGGACCTACGAGCAGTACTTC. Encoded protein: CASSVDPGTYEQYF.

A remark on this clone: One end of the junction does not line up with germline, which may come from a read error. The V gene is TRBV7-9, the J gene TRBJ2-7; 9 positions agree with TRBD2. CDR1 and CDR2 from the germline V gene are SEHNR and FQNEAQ (reference sequence). This CDR3 is 16 amino acids long. The CDR3 DNA is TGTTCCAGCAGCTACGTTGGGGTTAGCGGGAGCTACGAGCAGTACTTC. The encoded protein is CSSSYVGVSGSYEQYF.

Comment on this clone: The junction shows a germline mismatch at one end, possibly a read error. This chain links TRBV7-9 with TRBJ2-1, with D perhaps TRBD2 (6 bases). This CDR3 region has 16 residues. CDR1 and CDR2 (germline): SEHNR, FQNEAQ (reference sequence). The CDR3: CSSEGGDFGSYNEQFF. As DNA, the CDR3 is TGTTCCAGCGAGGGTGGGGACTTTGGATCCTACAATGAGCAGTTCTTC.

This sequence joins TRBV28 and TRBJ1-2; D unclear. Per germline, CDR1 MDHEN and CDR2 SYDVKM. The V end lost 2 bases, the J end lost 8 bases, and 15 bases lay between the germline ends. This CDR3 spans 14 amino acids. Here the CDR3 reads CASSLQEALPGYTF. The DNA for the CDR3 is TGTGCCAGCAGTTTACAGGAAGCCCTCCCGGGCTACACCTTC.

This chain connects TRBV5-1 to TRBJ1-6; D remains unclear. Looked up from germline, CDR1 is SGHRS and CDR2 is YFSETQ. The CDR3 totals 15 residues. V dropped 0 bases and J dropped 2 bases, with 6 bases sitting between them. CDR3 nucleotides: TGCGCCAGCAGCTTGGGCACGGCCTATAATTCACCCCTCCACTTT. Its protein is CASSLGTAYNSPLHF.

This clone was detected once. The chain links TRBV28 to TRBJ2-1, with D possibly being TRBD1 (8 bases). Germline CDR1 and CDR2: MDHEN and SYDVKM. This CDR3 region has 16 residues. V was pared by 7 bases and J by 8 bases, with 24 bases between. The CDR3 coding sequence is TGTGCCAGCAAACTACTACAGGGGGGGCTTAAGGATGAGCAGTTCTTC. Its translation: CASKLLQGGLKDEQFF.

This clone was found a few times. The V gene is TRBV6-1, the J gene TRBJ2-7; TRBD1 aligns across 10 bases. There are 14 residues in the CDR3. V lost 5 bases to trimming and J lost 2 bases; unmatched junction nucleotides: 3. The germline V gene has CDR1 MNHNS and CDR2 SASEGT. The CDR3 nucleotides read TGTGCCAGCAGTAGACAGGGGGCGGCCTACGAGCAGTACTTC. Translating gives CASSRQGAAYEQYF.

The chain recombines TRBV4-1 with TRBJ2-5; TRBD2 agrees at 7 bases. This CDR3 comprises 16 residues. Trimming removed 3 bases from V and 2 bases from J; junction bases left unmatched: 9. CDR1 is MGHRA and CDR2 is YSYEKL in the germline V gene. The CDR3 region is CASSHAFSGAQETQYF. In nucleotides, the CDR3 is TGCGCCAGCAGCCATGCCTTCAGCGGGGCTCAAGAGACCCAGTACTTC.

V and J are TRBV10-1 and TRBJ2-1; TRBD1 is a possible D gene (5 bases). CDR1 WNHNN and CDR2 SYGVQD come from the germline V gene (reference sequence). The CDR3 is made up of 13 amino acids. The V gene lost 2 bases and the J gene lost 10 bases, with 12 bases spanning the gap. The CDR3 bases are TGCGCCAGCAGTGAGAGTAGGGGCCCGGAGCAGTTCTTC. This gives the protein CASSESRGPEQFF.

V and J are TRBV5-4 and TRBJ2-3, with 11 bases fitting TRBD2. The trim removed 3 bases at V and 0 bases at J, leaving 3 bases unmatched. From germline, CDR1 is SGHNT and CDR2 YYREEE (reference sequence). The CDR3 loop spans 16 amino acids. This CDR3 reads CASSYRTSGSTDTQYF. CDR3 coding DNA: TGTGCCAGCAGCTATAGGACTAGCGGGAGCACAGATACGCAGTATTTT.

This clone was seen more than once but under ten times. J is TRBJ1-2 and V is TRBV28, with D possibly TRBD1 on 6 matching bases. Per the germline V gene, CDR1 is MDHEN and CDR2 is SYDVKM. The V end lost 5 bases, the J end lost 2 bases, and 12 bases lay between the germline ends. The CDR3 totals 14 residues. CDR3 bases: TGTGCCAGCAGTCCCGGGACACTGAACTATGGCTACACCTTC. Protein: CASSPGTLNYGYTF.